What follows are 17 T cell receptor beta chains derived from one specimen sequenced in a study of blood T cell repertoires in COVID-19. Profiled with immunoSEQ multiplex PCR; TCRdb holds only in-frame clones, not every one. The sample lists a few hundred thousand clones; roughly 77% were seen once. Material for sequencing was PBMCs or T cells enriched from blood (not recorded which). Source of these receptors: a man aged 40-49 years who had recovered from COVID-19.

V usage is TRBV30 and J usage is TRBJ2-6; a weak D match, TRBD2 (6 bases). This CDR3 has 14 residues. In germline, CDR1 is GTSNPN, CDR2 SVGIG (reference sequence). The V and J ends lost 4 bases and 4 bases respectively, with 11 bases between them. This CDR3 reads CAWTGALGANVLTF. The DNA for the CDR3 is TGTGCCTGGACGGGAGCTCTCGGGGCCAACGTCCTGACTTTC.

CDR3 sequence reads: CASSTTGGSALHF. The CDR3 region has the DNA TGTGCCAGCAGCACAACAGGGGGTTCGGCCCTCCACTTT. This chain links TRBV7-9 with TRBJ1-6, with 8 positions matching TRBD1. Germline lookup yields CDR1 SEHNR and CDR2 FQNEAQ (reference sequence). The CDR3 extends over 13 amino acids. J gave up 14 bases and V 5 bases, and 8 bases lay outside the gene matches.

The V and J genes are TRBV9 and TRBJ1-3; D call uncertain. Looked up from germline, CDR1 is SGDLS and CDR2 is YYNGEE. Trimming left V 6 bases short and J 0 bases short, with 10 bases between. There are 14 residues in the CDR3. The CDR3: CASKKSSSGNTIYF. DNA of the CDR3: TGTGCCAGCAAGAAATCCAGCTCTGGAAACACCATATATTTT.

This chain connects TRBV29-1 to TRBJ1-1, with D possibly being TRBD1 (6 bases). Trimming left V 0 bases short and J 9 bases short, with 17 bases between. There are 14 residues in the CDR3. Germline V CDR1 and CDR2: SQVTM, ANQGSEA. The chain's CDR3 is CSVEDTGKSPKAFF. The CDR3 nucleotides are TGCAGCGTTGAAGATACAGGGAAATCACCGAAAGCTTTCTTT.

This clone came up a few times. This sequence joins TRBV7-6 and TRBJ2-2; D uncertain. This CDR3 has 13 residues. Trimming removed 5 bases at V and 6 bases at J, with 10 bases between. The germline CDR1 and CDR2 sequences are SGHVS and FNYEAQ. DNA of the CDR3: TGTGCCAGCAGCCAAACATATCCCGGGGAGCTGTTTTTT. This gives the protein CASSQTYPGELFF.

The CDR3 loop reads CASSLLPDGTSTDTQYF. The CDR3 DNA sequence: TGTGCCAGCAGCTTATTACCGGACGGGACTAGCACAGATACGCAGTATTTT. This sequence joins TRBV5-6 and TRBJ2-3; weak D call: TRBD2 (6 bases). The CDR3 runs 17 residues. Germline lookup yields CDR1 SGHDT and CDR2 YYEEEE. Trimming took 2 bases from V and 0 from J, leaving 16 bases between them.

The rearrangement uses TRBV7-9 and TRBJ2-7, with TRBD1 as a possible D gene (5 bases). This CDR3 spans 13 amino acids. Germline V lookup: CDR1 SEHNR, CDR2 FQNEAQ (reference sequence). Trimming cost V 3 bases and J 5 bases, with 11 bases left between them. CDR3 in DNA: TGTGCCAGCAGCTTTGGGGCAACTGACGAGCAGTACTTC. The encoded protein is CASSFGATDEQYF.

The rearrangement links TRBV11-2 to TRBJ1-2; tentatively, D is TRBD1 (6 bases). Looked up from germline, CDR1 is SGHAT and CDR2 is FQNNGV. The CDR3 covers 14 residues. V was shortened by 0 bases and J by 5 bases, with 10 bases between the two germline ends. CDR3 DNA sequence: TGTGCCAGCAGCTTAGAAAGGCAGGGGTATGGCTACACCTTC. Translation gives CASSLERQGYGYTF.

The gene calls are TRBV6-5 and TRBJ1-5, with a tentative D call TRBD1 (5 bases). The V end was cut by 0 bases, the J end by 4 bases, with 10 bases between. The germline gives CDR1 MNHEY, CDR2 SVGAGI. This CDR3 has 15 residues. The CDR3 is CASSYSWEGNQPQHF. CDR3 in DNA: TGTGCCAGCAGTTACTCATGGGAGGGGAATCAGCCCCAGCATTTT.

J is TRBJ2-1 and V is TRBV9; no reliable D call. CDR3 length: 15 amino acids. Trimming stripped 0 bases from V and 3 bases from J, with 10 bases between. CDR1 SGDLS and CDR2 YYNGEE come from the germline V gene. CDR3 nucleotide sequence: TGTGCCAGCAGCGTAGAAGAGAGGCTCTACAATGAGCAGTTCTTC. Protein: CASSVEERLYNEQFF.

DNA for the CDR3: TGTGCCAGCAGCCAACCCCGCCAGGGCACCCTCCATGAGCAGTTCTTC. It yields the protein CASSQPRQGTLHEQFF. The V gene is TRBV3-1 (or the pseudogene TRBV3-2), the J gene TRBJ2-1, with D maybe TRBD1 (5 bases). Germline CDR1 LGHDT, CDR2 YNNKEL (reference sequence). Trimming took 2 bases from V and 8 from J, leaving 19 bases between them. The CDR3 has 16 residues.

The V and J genes are TRBV7-6 and TRBJ2-1; TRBD2 agrees at 13 bases. Germline trimming cut 3 bases from V and 2 bases from J; bases unmatched to any gene: 7. Per germline, CDR1 SGHVS and CDR2 FNYEAQ. The CDR3 is 18 residues long. The CDR3 loop is CASSFPGTSGIAYNEQFF. In nucleotides, the CDR3 is TGTGCCAGCAGCTTCCCCGGGACTAGCGGGATAGCCTACAATGAGCAGTTCTTC.

The chain joins TRBV30 to TRBJ1-2, with D unresolved. The CDR3 has 15 amino acids. Between the trimmed V and J ends, which lost 3 bases and 0 bases, there was a span of 14 bases. Germline V gene sequence: CDR1 GTSNPN, CDR2 SVGIG (reference sequence). The DNA for the CDR3 is TGTGCCTGGAGGCTAATCTCGGGAACTAACTATGGCTACACCTTC. It translates to CAWRLISGTNYGYTF.

At least ten counts were recorded for this clone. This chain links TRBV12-5 with TRBJ2-7; 9 bases fit TRBD2. CDR3 size: 15 residues. J gave up 4 bases and V 1 base, and 5 bases lay outside the gene matches. The V gene's germline CDR1 is LGHNT and CDR2 FRNRAP. The CDR3 DNA reads as TGTGCTAGTGGTTTGGAACCGGGACTAGCTTACGAGCAGTACTTC. Encoded protein: CASGLEPGLAYEQYF.

This chain uses TRBV18 with TRBJ2-7, with D maybe TRBD1 (5 bases). Trimming took 5 bases from V and 6 from J, leaving 20 bases between them. Germline V gene data show CDR1 as KGHSH and CDR2 as LQKENI. The CDR3 length is 15 residues. The CDR3 coding sequence is TGTGCCAGCTCAATCCCGACAGCCCCGAAAGGCGAGCAGTACTTC. It specifies CASSIPTAPKGEQYF.

The gene calls are TRBV2 and TRBJ2-1; 7 positions agree with TRBD2. The CDR3 runs 15 residues. Germline V CDR1 and CDR2: SNHLY, FYNNEI. V lost 7 bases, J lost 3 bases, and 9 bases stayed unmatched. DNA of the CDR3: TGTGCCAGCACCAAGCTGGGCGGGAGCTACAATGAGCAGTTCTTC. It translates to CASTKLGGSYNEQFF.

CDR3 sequence reads: CASALGGPYNEQFF. The DNA of the CDR3 is TGTGCCAGCGCCCTGGGGGGGCCGTACAATGAGCAGTTCTTC. The genes are TRBV25-1 and TRBJ2-1; perhaps TRBD2 as D (7 bases). The V and J ends lost 8 bases and 4 bases respectively, with 15 bases between them. The length of the CDR3 is 14 residues. CDR1 and CDR2 from the germline V gene are MGHDK and SYGVNS. The variable domain in full, with the rest retrieved from reference TRBV25-1 and TRBJ2-1, is EADIYQTPRYLVIGTGKKITLECSQTMGHDKMYWYQQDPGMELHLIHYSYGVNSTEKGDLSSESTVSRIRTEHFPLTLESARPSHTSQYLCASALGGPYNEQFFGPGTRLTVL.